The rows below give T cell receptor beta chains drawn from one sample of a study of CD8 T cells in Susac syndrome. TCRdb ran MiXCR on the immunoSEQ multiplex PCR reads and lists one entry per CDR3 protein. The repertoire holds 84,000 or so distinct CDR3 sequences, nearly 95% seen once, with roughly 0.97% in the top ten. What was sequenced was CD8+ T cells from PBMCs. The receptors were sampled from a human donor with Susac syndrome. Both conserved end residues are part of each CDR3. D genes are given only for firm matches. The listing skips clone size in some rows; elsewhere it reads once, few, many or a size class.

J gene | clone size | V gene | D gene | CDR3 DNA | CDR3 protein
TRBJ2-5 | . | TRBV30 | . | TGTGCCTGGAGTAGAATCATCGGTGAGACCCAGTACTTC | CAWSRIIGETQYF
TRBJ2-5 | once | TRBV29-1 | . | TGCAGCGTCGTTATCCTCCGAGGGACCCAGTACTTC | CSVVILRGTQYF
TRBJ2-7 | . | TRBV18 | TRBD1 | TGTGCCAGCTCACCGCTCAGACAGGGGGCCTCCTACGAGCAGTACTTC | CASSPLRQGASYEQYF
TRBJ2-7 | . | TRBV9 | . | TGTGCCAGCAGCGTAGCTGACAGGTGGGAGCAGTACTTC | CASSVADRWEQYF
TRBJ2-2 | . | TRBV5-1 | TRBD1 | TGCGCCAGCAGCCAGACGACAGGGGTCGACACCGGGGAGCTGTTTTTT | CASSQTTGVDTGELFF
TRBJ2-1 | . | TRBV7-2 | TRBD2 | TGTGCCAGCAGCCTCGGGCGGGGGGAGTTCTTC | CASSLGRGEFF
TRBJ2-7 | . | TRBV4-2 | TRBD2 | TGTGCCAGCAGCCCTCCGTTGGGGGGGTTGGGAAGCTACGAGCAGTACTTC | CASSPPLGGLGSYEQYF
TRBJ2-1 | . | TRBV7-9 | . | TGTGCCAGCTCCCCCTGGGGCACCAGTAGCTCCTACAATGAGCAGTTCTTC | CASSPWGTSSSYNEQFF
TRBJ2-5 | . | TRBV27 | . | TGTGCCAGCAGACTGGACTGGGCCCAAGAGACCCAGTACTTC | CASRLDWAQETQYF
TRBJ2-4 | . | TRBV12-3/TRBV12-4 | . | TGTGCCAGCAGTTTAGGCGGAGAAAACATTCAGTACTTC | CASSLGGENIQYF
TRBJ2-7 | . | TRBV4-2 | . | TGTGCCAGCAGCCAAGATGTGGCAGGGGAAGCCTACGAGCAGTACTTC | CASSQDVAGEAYEQYF
TRBJ2-6 | . | TRBV4-2 | . | TGTGCCAGCAGCCCTCCTACGTACTCTGGGGCCAACGTCCTGACTTTC | CASSPPTYSGANVLTF
TRBJ2-7 | . | TRBV6-5 | . | TGTGCCAGCAGTTACGACATCGGCTACGAGCAGTACTTC | CASSYDIGYEQYF
TRBJ2-2 | . | TRBV10-2 | . | TGCGCCTCCTCGAACGGGGAGCTGTTTTTT | CASSNGELFF
TRBJ2-7 | . | TRBV12-3/TRBV12-4 | TRBD2 | TGTGCCAGCAGTTTTTCCAGCGGGAATTTAGCCGAGCAGTACTTC | CASSFSSGNLAEQYF
TRBJ1-4 | . | TRBV14 | . | TGTGCCAGCGCGGCCAATTGGAATGAAAAACTGTTTTTT | CASAANWNEKLFF
TRBJ2-2 | . | TRBV19 | TRBD1 | TGTGCCAGTAGTGAGTGGGACAGGGGTGACCGGGAGCTGTTTTTT | CASSEWDRGDRELFF
TRBJ2-1 | . | TRBV28 | TRBD2 | TGTGCCAGCAGTTTGGGGATAGCGGGGGCCTTATTGGAAGAGCAGTTCTTC | CASSLGIAGALLEEQFF
TRBJ1-5 | . | TRBV30 | TRBD1 | TGTGCCTGGGGCCAGGGGGTCGGGAGCAATCAGCCCCAGCATTTT | CAWGQGVGSNQPQHF
TRBJ2-7 | . | TRBV20-1 | . | TGCAGTGCTAGAGATCGGGCTAGCGATCTCTACGAGCAGTACTTC | CSARDRASDLYEQYF
TRBJ1-5 | . | TRBV4-2 | . | TGTGCCAGCAGCCAAGGGGGCCGAGATCAGCCCCAGCATTTT | CASSQGGRDQPQHF
TRBJ2-3 | . | TRBV4-2 | . | TGTGCCAGCAGCCAAGACGAGTGGTCATTCACAGATACGCAGTATTTT | CASSQDEWSFTDTQYF
TRBJ2-1 | . | TRBV14 | TRBD2 | TGTGCCAGCAGCCAAGAAGCCACTAGCGGGTTCTCCCATGAGCAGTTCTTC | CASSQEATSGFSHEQFF
TRBJ1-1 | . | TRBV19 | . | TGTGCCAGTAGTAGTGAAAGACAGGTGAACACTGAAGCTTTCTTT | CASSSERQVNTEAFF
TRBJ2-5 | . | TRBV7-9 | . | TGTGCCAGCAGCTTACCTCAGGAGGGGCAAGAGACCCAGTACTTC | CASSLPQEGQETQYF
TRBJ2-7 | . | TRBV5-1 | . | TGCGCCAGCAGCGTCTCGGGACCCTACGAGCAGTACTTC | CASSVSGPYEQYF
TRBJ2-3 | . | TRBV29-1 | TRBD1 | TGCAGCGTAACCGGGACAGGTGACGGTGGCACAGATACGCAGTATTTT | CSVTGTGDGGTDTQYF
TRBJ2-7 | . | TRBV7-9 | TRBD1 | TGTGCCAGCAGACGGGACAGCATCTCCTACGAGCAGTACTTC | CASRRDSISYEQYF
TRBJ2-2 | . | TRBV24-1 | . | TGTGCCACCAGTGACCTAAGGGCCGGGGAGCTGTTTTTT | CATSDLRAGELFF
TRBJ2-7 | . | TRBV28 | . | TGTGCCAGCAGTTTGGGTCAGGGTGTTTTTTTGGGGGACGAGCAGTACTTC | CASSLGQGVFLGDEQYF
TRBJ2-7 | . | TRBV7-9 | . | TGTGCCAGCAGCACTACCTACGAGCAGTACTTC | CASSTTYEQYF
TRBJ2-7 | few | TRBV11-1 | . | TGTGCCAGCAGCTCTCACTACGAGCAGTACTTC | CASSSHYEQYF
TRBJ1-5 | . | TRBV12-3/TRBV12-4 | . | TGTGCCAGCAGTTTATGGGCAGGGGATCAGCCCCAGCATTTT | CASSLWAGDQPQHF
TRBJ1-5 | . | TRBV29-1 | . | TGCAACATGCCAGGGGACACAAATAGCAATCAGCCCCAGCATTTT | CNMPGDTNSNQPQHF
TRBJ2-1 | . | TRBV5-6 | TRBD1 | TGTGCCAGCAGCTACAGGGGCAATGAGCAGTTCTTC | CASSYRGNEQFF
TRBJ2-2 | . | TRBV30 | . | TGTGCCTGGAGTGTAGGATCGGGCGGGGAGCTGTTTTTT | CAWSVGSGGELFF
TRBJ1-2 | . | TRBV29-1 | . | TGCAGCGCTAGTGATACAGGTTCTTGGGGCTACACCTTC | CSASDTGSWGYTF
TRBJ2-1 | . | TRBV30 | . | TGTGCCTGGAGTTCATCTGACAATGAGCAGTTCTTC | CAWSSSDNEQFF
TRBJ2-4 | . | TRBV12-3/TRBV12-4 | TRBD1 | TGTGCCAGCAGTTACAACAGGGGACGCCGGAACATTCAGTACTTC | CASSYNRGRRNIQYF
TRBJ2-5 | . | TRBV15 | . | TGTGCCGCCGACTATGCGCGACAAGAGACCCAGTACTTC | CAADYARQETQYF
TRBJ2-5 | . | TRBV12-3/TRBV12-4 | . | TGTGCCAGCAGTTTAGCCCGAGTCGGAGGGTTCCCAGAGACCCAGTACTTC | CASSLARVGGFPETQYF
TRBJ2-1 | . | TRBV5-6 | . | TGTGCCAGCAGCTTCGAAAGCGGGTACAATGAGCAGTTCTTC | CASSFESGYNEQFF
TRBJ2-1 | . | TRBV27 | . | TGTGCCAGCAGTTTATCCGTTAGGTCCGATGAGCAGTTCTTC | CASSLSVRSDEQFF
TRBJ2-5 | . | TRBV27 | . | TGTGCCAGCAGTCCCGGCTCCTTCCAAGAGACCCAGTACTTC | CASSPGSFQETQYF
TRBJ1-5 | few | TRBV6-5 | TRBD1 | TGTGCCAGCAGTTCCGACAGGGACGGTCAGCCCCAGCATTTT | CASSSDRDGQPQHF
TRBJ1-1 | . | TRBV4-3 | . | TGCGCCAGCAGCCAAGTTGCGGATGCGGGCACTGAAGCTTTCTTT | CASSQVADAGTEAFF
TRBJ2-1 | . | TRBV4-2 | TRBD2 | TGTGCCAGCAGCCCGGGACTAGCGGGAGGGTTCAATGAGCAGTTCTTC | CASSPGLAGGFNEQFF
TRBJ1-2 | . | TRBV28 | . | TGTGCCAGCAGTACAGGGTACGGCTACACCTTC | CASSTGYGYTF